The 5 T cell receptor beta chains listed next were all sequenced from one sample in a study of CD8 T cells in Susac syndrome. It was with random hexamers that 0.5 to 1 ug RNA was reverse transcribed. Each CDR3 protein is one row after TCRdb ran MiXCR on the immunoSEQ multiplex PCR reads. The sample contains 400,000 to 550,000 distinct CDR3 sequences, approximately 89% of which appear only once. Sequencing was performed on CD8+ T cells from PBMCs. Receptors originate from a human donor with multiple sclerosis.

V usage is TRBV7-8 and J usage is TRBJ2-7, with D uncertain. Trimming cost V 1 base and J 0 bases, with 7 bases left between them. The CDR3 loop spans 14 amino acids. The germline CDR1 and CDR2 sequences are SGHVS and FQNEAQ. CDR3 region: CASSLVESSYEQYF. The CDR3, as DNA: TGTGCCAGCAGCTTAGTTGAAAGCTCCTACGAGCAGTACTTC.

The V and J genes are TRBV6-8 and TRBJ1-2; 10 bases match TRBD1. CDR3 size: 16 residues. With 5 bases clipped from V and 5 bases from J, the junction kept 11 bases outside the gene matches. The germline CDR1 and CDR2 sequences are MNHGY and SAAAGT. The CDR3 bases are TGTGCCAGCAGTACCGGGACAGGGGTCCCCTTTTATGGCTACACCTTC. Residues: CASSTGTGVPFYGYTF.

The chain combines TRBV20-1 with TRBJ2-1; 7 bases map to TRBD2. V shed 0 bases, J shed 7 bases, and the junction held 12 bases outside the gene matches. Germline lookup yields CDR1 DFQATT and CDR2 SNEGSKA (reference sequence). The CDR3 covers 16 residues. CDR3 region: CSARDLKLGGGNEQFF. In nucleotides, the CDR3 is TGCAGTGCTAGAGATTTAAAATTGGGGGGAGGGAATGAGCAGTTCTTC.

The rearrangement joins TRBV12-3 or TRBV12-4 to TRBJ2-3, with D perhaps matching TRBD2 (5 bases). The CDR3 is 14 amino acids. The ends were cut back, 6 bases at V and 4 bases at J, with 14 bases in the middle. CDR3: CASSPVREADTQYF. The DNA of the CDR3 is TGTGCCAGCAGCCCCGTGAGGGAAGCAGATACGCAGTATTTT.

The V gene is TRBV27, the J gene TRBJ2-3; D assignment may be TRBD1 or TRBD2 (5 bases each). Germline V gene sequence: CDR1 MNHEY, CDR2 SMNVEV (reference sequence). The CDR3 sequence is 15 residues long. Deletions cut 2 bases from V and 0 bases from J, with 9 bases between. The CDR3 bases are TGTGCCAGCAGTTTAGACGGGGCCAGCACAGATACGCAGTATTTT. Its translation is CASSLDGASTDTQYF.